This T cell receptor beta chain was sequenced in a study of control samples from healthy donors and cancer patients. Assay: immunoSEQ multiplex PCR; the TCRdb copy retains only in-frame clones and omits some. Of around 150,000 clones listed, roughly 94% are singletons. The germline V and J ends were trimmed by 5 bases and 5 bases, with 15 bases remaining between them. The CDR3 consists of 14 residues. Germline lookup yields CDR1 LGHNA and CDR2 YSLEER. Specimen: PBMCs. This clonotype was obtained from a man aged 55 to 69 with colorectal cancer. The chain employs TRBV4-3 and TRBJ2-5; D unresolved. CDR3 protein: CASSYSVVGETQYF. CDR3 sequence (DNA): TGCGCCAGCAGCTACTCTGTCGTGGGGGAGACCCAGTACTTC.